By share, the clone carrying this T cell receptor beta chain ranks as medium-sized. Its cognate antigen is unknown. The sample comes from a study of neurological immune-mediated disorders. The study, taken as a whole, reports: The level of TCR clonal expansion was highest in patients with HTLV-1-associated myelopathy and lowest in multiple sclerosis, where it fell below the level seen in healthy controls.

MiXCR, applied by TCRdb to the 5' RACE reads, yields one record per CDR3 protein. The sample shows tens of thousands of distinct CDR3 sequences, about a tenth of them seen only once. Trimming took 4 bases from V and 4 from J, leaving 8 bases between them. The CDR3 has 12 residues. Germline V gene sequence: CDR1 DFQATT, CDR2 SNEGSKA (reference sequence). The specimen sequenced was PBMCs. The chain combines TRBV20-1 with TRBJ1-5; D is ambiguous. This clonotype was sampled from a young woman with HTLV-1-associated myelopathy (HAM/TSP). The DNA of the CDR3 is TGCAGTGCTACTGGTGGAAATCAGCCCCAGCATTTT. This codes for CSATGGNQPQHF.